Listed here are 28 T cell receptor beta chains from one sample, sequenced in a study of T cell responses to AZD1222 COVID-19 vaccine. Method: immunoSEQ multiplex PCR; TCRdb's copy keeps in-frame clones and lacks some. The sample lists some 140,000 clones; around 90% were seen once. The sample was peripheral blood, taken on day 0 of AZD1222 vaccination. These receptors all come from an adult in good health.

The genes are TRBV27 and TRBJ1-1; no clear D. This CDR3 comprises 14 residues. Germline CDR1 and CDR2: MNHEY and SMNVEV (reference sequence). The germline V and J ends were trimmed by 7 bases and 1 base, with 13 bases remaining between them. The CDR3 is CASNRGISNTEAFF. CDR3 coding DNA: TGTGCCAGCAATCGTGGGATCTCGAACACTGAAGCTTTCTTT.

The chain joins TRBV4-3 to TRBJ2-1; TRBD2 agrees at 13 bases. V lost 0 bases to trimming and J lost 7 bases; unmatched junction nucleotides: 3. Germline CDR1 LGHNA, CDR2 YSLEER. The CDR3 spans 16 residues. The CDR3 here is CASSQEGLAGENEQFF. The CDR3 DNA sequence: TGCGCCAGCAGCCAAGAAGGACTAGCGGGAGAGAATGAGCAGTTCTTC.

This chain connects TRBV5-1 to TRBJ2-1; D is perhaps TRBD1 (5 bases). V shed 6 bases and J shed 8 bases, with 21 bases lying between them. This CDR3 has 15 amino acids. Germline V lookup: CDR1 SGHRS, CDR2 YFSETQ. The CDR3 region has the DNA TGCGCCAGCACCCGAATTTTTCAGGGCGTCGATGAGCAGTTCTTC. Translating it yields CASTRIFQGVDEQFF.

The chain recombines TRBV5-8 with TRBJ2-2, with 10 bases matching TRBD2. The CDR3 runs 17 residues. CDR1 is SGHTS and CDR2 is YDEGEE in the germline V gene. The junction had 6 bases not matched to a gene; V was cut back by 3 bases and J by 1 base. Here the CDR3 DNA reads TGTGCCAGCAGCTCTATAGCGGGAGGAGTGAACACCGGGGAGCTGTTTTTT. Translating it yields CASSSIAGGVNTGELFF. The variable domain in full, with the rest retrieved from reference TRBV5-8 and TRBJ2-2, is EAGVTQSPTHLIKTRGQQATLRCSPISGHTSVYWYQQALGLGLQFLLWYDEGEERNRGNFPPRFSGRQFPNYSSELNVNALELEDSALYLCASSSIAGGVNTGELFFGEGSRLTVL.

The gene calls are TRBV4-3 and TRBJ1-1; perhaps TRBD1 as D (6 bases). V lost 3 bases to trimming and J lost 0 bases, with 14 bases between them. Germline V gives CDR1 LGHNA, CDR2 YSLEER. The CDR3 covers 16 residues. CDR3 DNA sequence: TGCGCCAGCAGCCACACGGTGGGACAAATGAACACTGAAGCTTTCTTT. As protein: CASSHTVGQMNTEAFF.

This clone was observed a few times. This rearrangement joins TRBV3-1 (or the pseudogene TRBV3-2) to TRBJ1-4; 8 nucleotides agree with TRBD1. V was pared by 4 bases and J by 3 bases, with 10 bases of the junction left unmatched. The CDR3 is 17 amino acids. Germline values: CDR1 LGHDT, CDR2 YNNKEL (reference sequence). The CDR3 bases are TGTGCCAGCAGCCCCACCGACAGGGGAATGGCTAATGAAAAACTGTTTTTT. It codes for CASSPTDRGMANEKLFF.

The V gene is TRBV7-9, the J gene TRBJ2-7; D remains ambiguous. V was shortened by 0 bases and J by 1 base, with 10 bases between the two germline ends. Germline V gene data show CDR1 as SEHNR and CDR2 as FQNEAQ (reference sequence). The CDR3 is made up of 15 amino acids. DNA for the CDR3: TGTGCCAGCAGCTTAGCATCGCCAACTTCCTACGAGCAGTACTTC. Translated, it gives CASSLASPTSYEQYF.

This rearrangement joins TRBV3-1 (or the pseudogene TRBV3-2) to TRBJ2-3, with a tentative D call TRBD2 (5 bases). The germline CDR1 and CDR2 sequences are LGHDT and YNNKEL (reference sequence). The CDR3 has 18 amino acids. V dropped 0 bases and J dropped 5 bases, with 21 bases sitting between them. CDR3 residues: CASSQDGSRPSRLDTQYF. CDR3 in DNA: TGTGCCAGCAGCCAAGATGGGAGTCGCCCAAGCAGATTAGATACGCAGTATTTT.

DNA for the CDR3: TGCGCCACCCCGACTCCGAACACCGGGGAGCTGTTTTTT. This sequence encodes CATPTPNTGELFF. The chain is built from TRBV5-1 and TRBJ2-2; D is unclear. Germline CDR1 reads SGHRS; CDR2 reads YFSETQ. Trimming shortened V by 9 bases and J by 0 bases, and 9 bases separated the two germline ends. The length of the CDR3 is 13 residues. The full variable domain, completed using reference TRBV5-1 and TRBJ2-2, is KAGVTQTPRYLIKTRGQQVTLSCSPISGHRSVSWYQQTPGQGLQFLFEYFSETQRNKGNFPGRFSGRQFSNSRSEMNVSTLELGDSALYLCATPTPNTGELFFGEGSRLTVL.

CDR3 in amino acids: CAISEITGGRGYTF. The CDR3 region has the DNA TGTGCCATCAGTGAGATTACAGGGGGCCGGGGCTACACCTTC. The chain combines TRBV10-3 with TRBJ1-2, with TRBD1 matching 9 bases. Germline V CDR1 and CDR2: ENHRY, SYGVKD. The trim removed 2 bases at V and 8 bases at J, leaving 6 bases unmatched. This CDR3 is built from 14 residues.

The rearrangement links TRBV15 to TRBJ2-1, with 10 positions matching TRBD2. The germline V gene encodes CDR1 LNHNV and CDR2 YYDKDF (reference sequence). The trim removed 3 bases at V and 0 bases at J, leaving 5 bases unmatched. This CDR3 comprises 17 residues. CDR3 in amino acids: CATSRWTSGTSYNEQFF. The CDR3 nucleotides read TGTGCCACCAGCAGGTGGACTAGCGGAACCTCCTACAATGAGCAGTTCTTC.

CDR3 in DNA: TGTGCCAGCAGTTTCGGCCTCTACGAGCAGTACTTC. It yields the protein CASSFGLYEQYF. The chain joins TRBV12-3 or TRBV12-4 to TRBJ2-7; D unresolved. V gave up 3 bases and J gave up 3 bases, with 6 bases separating them. The CDR3 is 12 residues long.

This clone was seen more than once but under ten times. Other DNA sequences within the sample encode an identical CDR3. The chain links TRBV6-6 to TRBJ1-2; TRBD1 matches 8 bases. The CDR3 consists of 15 residues. The V gene end was trimmed by 5 bases and the J gene end by 2 bases; junction bases not matched to a gene: 7. Germline CDR1 MNHNY, CDR2 SVGAGI (reference sequence). CDR3 region: CASSPRTGSNYGYTF. The CDR3 DNA reads TGTGCCAGCAGTCCACGGACAGGGTCAAACTATGGCTACACCTTC.

This rearrangement joins TRBV5-5 to TRBJ2-2, with 14 bases fitting TRBD2. CDR3 length: 18 residues. Trimming removed 3 bases from V and 6 bases from J; junction bases left unmatched: 10. Germline assignment: CDR1 SGHKS and CDR2 YYEKEE (reference sequence). The CDR3 sequence: CASSSGTSGSYWAGELFF. The CDR3 coding sequence is TGTGCCAGCAGCTCAGGGACTAGCGGGAGTTATTGGGCCGGGGAGCTGTTTTTT. The full variable domain, with the rest looked up from reference TRBV5-5 and TRBJ2-2, is DAGVTQSPTHLIKTRGQQVTLRCSPISGHKSVSWYQQVLGQGPQFIFQYYEKEERGRGNFPDRFSARQFPNYSSELNVNALLLGDSALYLCASSSGTSGSYWAGELFFGEGSRLTVL.

The chain couples TRBV19 to TRBJ1-1; D unclear. Trimming shortened V by 5 bases and J by 5 bases, and 15 bases separated the two germline ends. Germline-derived CDR1 and CDR2 are LNHDA and SQIVND (reference sequence). The CDR3 runs 14 residues. CDR3 amino acids: CASSSQALGTEAFF. The CDR3 nucleotides read TGTGCCAGTAGTTCTCAGGCACTTGGGACTGAAGCTTTCTTT. Complete variable domain (other parts from reference TRBV19 and TRBJ1-1): DGGITQSPKYLFRKEGQNVTLSCEQNLNHDAMYWYRQDPGQGLRLIYYSQIVNDFQKGDIAEGYSVSREKKESFPLTVTSAQKNPTAFYLCASSSQALGTEAFFGQGTRLTVV.

This sequence joins TRBV24-1 and TRBJ1-4; D perhaps matches TRBD1 (5 bases). This CDR3 contains 13 residues. From germline, CDR1 is KGHDR and CDR2 SFDVKD. V dropped 9 bases and J dropped 4 bases, with 11 bases sitting between them. CDR3: CATGTDNNEKLFF. CDR3 sequence (DNA): TGTGCCACCGGGACTGATAATAATGAAAAACTGTTTTTT.

This chain links TRBV30 with TRBJ2-3, with D possibly being TRBD2 (5 bases). V was trimmed by 3 bases and J by 6 bases, leaving 13 bases between them. The CDR3 is 13 amino acids. CDR1 and CDR2 from the germline V gene are GTSNPN and SVGIG (reference sequence). CDR3 amino acids: CAWSPKSGDTQYF. CDR3 DNA: TGTGCCTGGAGCCCCAAATCGGGGGATACGCAGTATTTT. The full variable domain, rest sourced from reference TRBV30 and TRBJ2-3, is SQTIHQWPATLVQPVGSPLSLECTVEGTSNPNLYWYRQAAGRGLQLLFYSVGIGQISSEVPQNLSASRPQDRQFILSSKKLLLSDSGFYLCAWSPKSGDTQYFGPGTRLTVL.

The V call is TRBV10-1, the J call TRBJ1-1; no definite D call. The V end lost 5 bases, the J end lost 7 bases, and 14 bases lay between the germline ends. CDR1 is WNHNN, CDR2 SYGVQD, per germline (reference sequence). The CDR3 consists of 13 residues. The CDR3 spells CASSPKVLGEAFF. CDR3 nucleotides: TGCGCCAGCAGTCCTAAGGTTCTCGGTGAAGCTTTCTTT.

This clone was detected a few times. The J gene is TRBJ1-2, the V gene TRBV14; D remains ambiguous. Germline V gives CDR1 SGHDN, CDR2 FVKESK. Trimming took off 0 bases at V and 1 base at J, with 9 bases between the two ends. There are 15 residues in the CDR3. The CDR3 loop reads CASSQDGQINYGYTF. The CDR3 bases are TGTGCCAGCAGCCAAGATGGGCAGATTAACTATGGCTACACCTTC.

This chain joins TRBV3-1 (or the pseudogene TRBV3-2) and TRBJ2-3, with 12 bases that match TRBD2. There are 16 residues in the CDR3. After removal of 3 bases from V and 0 bases from J, the junction contained 1 base not matched to a gene. Per the germline V gene, CDR1 is LGHDT and CDR2 is YNNKEL (reference sequence). The CDR3 sequence: CASSQGLAGSTDTQYF. The CDR3 DNA sequence: TGTGCCAGCAGCCAGGGACTAGCGGGTAGCACAGATACGCAGTATTTT.

The chain joins TRBV5-8 to TRBJ1-6; D is unclear. Germline V gives CDR1 SGHTS, CDR2 YDEGEE. The CDR3 has 13 amino acids. The V end was cut by 4 bases, the J end by 7 bases, with 9 bases between. The CDR3 spells CASSLAENSPLHF. The CDR3 nucleotides are TGTGCCAGCAGCCTAGCAGAAAATTCACCCCTCCACTTT.

The table lists this clone with a count of one. The chain links TRBV28 to TRBJ2-7; D possibly corresponds to TRBD1 (6 bases). CDR3 length equals 15 residues. V was trimmed by 6 bases and J by 0 bases, leaving 15 bases between them. Germline V lookup: CDR1 MDHEN, CDR2 SYDVKM. The CDR3 reads CASSISRGSSYEQYF. The CDR3 DNA reads as TGTGCCAGCAGCATATCTAGGGGGAGCTCCTACGAGCAGTACTTC.

The chain uses TRBV24-1 and TRBJ2-7; D is perhaps TRBD2 (5 bases). Germline CDR1 and CDR2: KGHDR and SFDVKD. CDR3 length: 13 amino acids. The V end was cut by 5 bases, the J end by 9 bases, with 16 bases between. CDR3 sequence reads: CATSALGSFRQYF. The CDR3 DNA reads as TGTGCCACCAGTGCCCTGGGGAGTTTTCGGCAGTACTTC.

V and J are TRBV28 and TRBJ1-2; TRBD1 agrees at 7 bases. Per germline, CDR1 MDHEN and CDR2 SYDVKM. V dropped 2 bases and J dropped 0; count of bases not matched to a gene: 6. CDR3 size: 16 residues. The CDR3 region has the DNA TGTGCCAGCAGTTTACTCGGGACAGATGCTAACTATGGCTACACCTTC. It codes for CASSLLGTDANYGYTF.

The rearrangement joins TRBV30 to TRBJ1-3; 8 bases are a match to TRBD1. Trimming cost V 4 bases and J 5 bases; bases outside gene matches: 10. CDR1 and CDR2 from the germline V gene are GTSNPN and SVGIG (reference sequence). The CDR3 is made up of 15 amino acids. The CDR3 loop reads CAWTQGATQRNTIYF. The CDR3 nucleotides are TGTGCCTGGACCCAGGGGGCAACACAGAGAAACACCATATATTTT.

This chain links TRBV5-1 with TRBJ2-5; no firm D call. Germline lookup yields CDR1 SGHRS and CDR2 YFSETQ. Trimming removed 1 base from V and 1 base from J, with 8 bases in between. The CDR3 runs to 14 residues. CDR3 bases: TGCGCCAGCAGCTTGATGAGGACCCAAGAGACCCAGTACTTC. This codes for CASSLMRTQETQYF.

This chain connects TRBV28 to TRBJ1-4; D is possibly TRBD1 (5 bases). The CDR3 runs 16 residues. Germline V gives CDR1 MDHEN, CDR2 SYDVKM. The V end lost 10 bases, the J end lost 8 bases, and 26 bases lay between the germline ends. The CDR3 spells CATSTMGTGKGEKLFF. In nucleotides, the CDR3 is TGTGCCACCTCGACGATGGGCACCGGGAAGGGGGAAAAACTGTTTTTT.

This clone showed up just a few times. The chain combines TRBV19 with TRBJ2-7; D call uncertain. Between the trimmed V and J ends, which lost 1 base and 6 bases, there was a span of 16 bases. The CDR3 sequence is 15 residues long. Germline CDR1 is LNHDA and CDR2 is SQIVND (reference sequence). CDR3 DNA sequence: TGTGCCAGTAGTATAGGCAGGCGATCCCTCTCCGAGCAGTACTTC. Its protein is CASSIGRRSLSEQYF.